The present entry profiles one T cell receptor beta chain with its context. The data derive from a study of blood T cell repertoires in COVID-19. At the level of the study: Acute-phase and convalescent COVID-19 samples originated in the United States, Italy and Spain.

V shed 5 bases and J 6 bases; nucleotides not matched to a gene: 6. The length of the CDR3 is 13 residues. Germline loops: CDR1 KGHSH, CDR2 LQKENI. In the original processing: Reference gene primer amplification in the assay estimated nucleated cell counts. Measured with immunoSEQ multiplex PCR; TCRdb has only the in-frame clones, and not every one. V, J and clone size are those of that table, while D and trimming were read from the DNA. The top ten clones hold about 4% of a sample with 250,000 to 300,000 clones, about 90% of them seen once. This clonotype originated in a woman in her 40s with acute or convalescent COVID-19. The sequencing input was peripheral blood. The chain links TRBV18 to TRBJ2-7; the match to TRBD1 covers 8 bases. CDR3 loop: CASSGQGNGEQYV. The CDR3 coding sequence is TGTGCCAGCTCAGGACAGGGAAACGGCGAGCAGTACGTC.